This TCR beta chain was retrieved from a study of T cells in Graves' hyperthyroidism and ophthalmopathy. General observations from the study: Ophthalmopathy was separated from stable hyperthyroidism by a 13 V-J model.

The CDR3 spans 16 residues. The germline gives CDR1 LNHNV, CDR2 YYDKDF (reference sequence). V shed 0 bases, J shed 2 bases, and the junction held 6 bases outside the gene matches. This clonotype was counted a few times. The antigen remains undetermined. The CDR3 regions of TCR beta were amplified from RNA transcripts. A first-round RT-PCR of the TCR CDR3 used the HTBI primer set. Each CDR3 protein gets one entry after TCRdb re-called the multiplex PCR reads with MiXCR. The table records about 500,000 distinct CDR3 sequences, 40% to 50% of them present only once. For the diagnoses, clinical symptoms, serum thyroxine and TRAb, thyroid ultrasound and orbital computed tomography were used.

The sequencing sample was made of peripheral blood or thyroid tissue (not recorded which). The V and J genes are TRBV15 and TRBJ2-7; 8 bases align to TRBD1. This receptor was identified in an adult woman with Graves' disease, either hyperthyroidism or ophthalmopathy (not recorded which). CDR3 amino acids: CATSRDATGDPYEQYF. The CDR3 bases are TGTGCCACCAGCAGAGATGCGACAGGGGATCCCTACGAGCAGTACTTC.